The 19 T cell receptor beta chains below were found in one sample sequenced in a study of blood T cells in healthy people across ages. For the second PCR, which ran for about 6 to 12 cycles, a sample-barcoded 5' primer and a J-beta primer mix were used. TCRdb reprocessed the 5' RACE reads with MiXCR, giving one entry per CDR3 protein. The data show over 1,500,000 distinct CDR3 sequences, approximately 39% seen once. The sequencing sample was made of blood. These receptors came from a human donor in good health.

On this clonotype itself: A clone one base away is much larger, so this may be a read error. The chain employs TRBV4-3 and TRBJ2-7, with no clear D. Germline CDR1 and CDR2: LGHNA and YSLEER. There are 15 residues in the CDR3. V was pared by 0 bases and J by 5 bases, with 14 bases between. The DNA of the CDR3 is TGCGCCAGCAGCCAAGATATCGGGCCGTACCACGAGCAGTACTTC. Protein product: CASSQDIGPYHEQYF.

In this sample, this clonotype turned up a few times. This chain uses TRBV4-2 with TRBJ2-7; D may be TRBD2 (6 bases). Trimming stripped 1 base from V and 3 bases from J, with 10 bases between. CDR1 and CDR2 from the germline V gene are LGHNA and YNFKEQ. The CDR3 covers 14 residues. Written as DNA, the CDR3 is TGTGCCAGCAGCCAAGTTATTAGCGGCTACGAGCAGTACTTC. Residues: CASSQVISGYEQYF.

The chain links TRBV27 to TRBJ1-6, with 9 bases that match TRBD1. The CDR3 runs 13 residues. Germline trimming cut 8 bases from V and 6 bases from J; bases unmatched to any gene: 2. Germline V lookup: CDR1 MNHEY, CDR2 SMNVEV (reference sequence). CDR3 bases: TGTGCCAGCGGGGACAGGGTTAATTCACCCCTCCACTTT. This codes for CASGDRVNSPLHF.

This clonotype was seen more than once but under ten times. V is TRBV20-1 and J is TRBJ1-2; D unclear. This CDR3 spans 12 amino acids. CDR1 is DFQATT, CDR2 SNEGSKA, per germline (reference sequence). V was trimmed by 4 bases and J by 2 bases, leaving 8 bases between them. The CDR3 is CSAKSGNYGYTF. Here the CDR3 DNA reads TGCAGTGCTAAGAGCGGCAACTATGGCTACACCTTC.

This chain uses TRBV7-8 with TRBJ2-4; maybe TRBD1 (6 bases). Germline V lookup: CDR1 SGHVS, CDR2 FQNEAQ. The CDR3 runs 15 residues. V lost 3 bases, J lost 0 bases, and 9 bases lay in between. The CDR3 DNA follows: TGTGCCAGCAGCTTGGCGACAGGAGCCAAAAACATTCAGTACTTC. Translated, it gives CASSLATGAKNIQYF.

The rearrangement joins TRBV20-1 to TRBJ1-2; 7 bases agree with TRBD1. Per the germline V gene, CDR1 is DFQATT and CDR2 is SNEGSKA (reference sequence). The V segment lost 0 bases and the J segment 6 bases; nucleotides outside the gene matches: 10. The CDR3 has 15 amino acids. The CDR3: CSARDPRQGRNGYTF. In DNA form, the CDR3 reads TGCAGTGCTAGAGATCCCCGACAGGGCCGTAATGGCTACACCTTC.

The chain carries TRBV29-1 and TRBJ2-5, with 10 bases that match TRBD2. Germline V gene data show CDR1 as SQVTM and CDR2 as ANQGSEA. The V and J ends lost 2 bases and 5 bases, in that order; junction bases with no gene match: 5. The CDR3 consists of 14 residues. DNA for the CDR3: TGCAGCGTTGAACTCTTGGGACTAGCGGAGACCCAGTACTTC. It specifies CSVELLGLAETQYF. The variable domain in full, with the rest retrieved from reference TRBV29-1 and TRBJ2-5, is SAVISQKPSRDICQRGTSLTIQCQVDSQVTMMFWYRQQPGQSLTLIATANQGSEATYESGFVIDKFPISRPNLTFSTLTVSNMSPEDSSIYLCSVELLGLAETQYFGPGTRLLVL.

This clonotype was recorded many times. The chain joins TRBV7-2 to TRBJ2-7, with D possibly being TRBD2 (6 bases). The CDR3 totals 12 residues. The germline V gene encodes CDR1 SGHTA and CDR2 FQGNSA. The V end was cut by 5 bases, the J end by 3 bases, with 8 bases between. The CDR3 nucleotides read TGTGCCAGCAGCCAGGACTACTACGAGCAGTACTTC. Translation: CASSQDYYEQYF.

This clonotype has only a few counts. The J gene is TRBJ2-1, the V gene TRBV20-1, with TRBD2 matching 8 bases. The CDR3 totals 12 residues. The junction had 5 bases not matched to a gene; V was cut back by 5 bases and J by 8 bases. Looked up from germline, CDR1 is DFQATT and CDR2 is SNEGSKA (reference sequence). The chain's CDR3 is CSAGFSGDEQFF. For the CDR3, the DNA is TGCAGTGCTGGGTTTAGCGGGGATGAGCAGTTCTTC.

This clonotype was found once. CDR3 sequence: CASSYGMGLGETDTQYF. DNA of the CDR3: TGTGCCAGCAGCTACGGAATGGGACTAGGAGAGACAGATACGCAGTATTTT. The chain links TRBV7-2 to TRBJ2-3; the match to TRBD2 covers 8 bases. Unmatched junction bases numbered 12, after V lost 4 bases and J lost 3 bases. This CDR3 has 17 amino acids. Germline V gene lookup returns CDR1 SGHTA and CDR2 FQGNSA.

This clonotype was observed a handful of times. The chain couples TRBV20-1 to TRBJ2-2, with TRBD1 matching over 11 bases. From germline, CDR1 is DFQATT and CDR2 SNEGSKA (reference sequence). The CDR3 is made up of 15 amino acids. The junction had 6 bases not matched to a gene; V was cut back by 6 bases and J by 3 bases. CDR3 nucleotides: TGCAGTGCCAGGACAGGGGGCGCGTACACCGGGGAGCTGTTTTTT. Translated: CSARTGGAYTGELFF.

This rearrangement joins TRBV20-1 to TRBJ1-2; a possible D gene is TRBD1 (5 bases). The CDR3 runs 15 residues. V gave up 0 bases and J gave up 4 bases, with 15 bases separating them. Per germline, CDR1 DFQATT and CDR2 SNEGSKA (reference sequence). The CDR3 loop reads CSARDRGGSSYGYTF. In DNA form, the CDR3 reads TGCAGTGCTAGAGATCGGGGGGGGAGTAGCTATGGCTACACCTTC.

CDR3 nucleotide sequence: TGCAGCGTGGGGGAGTCCTACAATGAGCAGTTCTTC. Translation gives CSVGESYNEQFF. V is TRBV29-1 and J is TRBJ2-1; D could derive from TRBD1 or TRBD2 (5 bases each). The V gene lost 6 bases and the J gene lost 1 base, with 7 bases spanning the gap. CDR3 size: 12 residues. Per germline, CDR1 SQVTM and CDR2 ANQGSEA.

V is TRBV12-3 or TRBV12-4 and J is TRBJ1-2; maybe TRBD1 (5 bases). Between the trimmed V and J ends, which lost 3 bases and 0 bases, there was a span of 8 bases. The CDR3 consists of 14 residues. Here the CDR3 reads CASSFSTANYGYTF. The CDR3 DNA follows: TGTGCCAGCAGTTTTTCGACAGCTAACTATGGCTACACCTTC.

V is TRBV7-2 and J is TRBJ2-4; 7 bases are shared with TRBD2. The germline gives CDR1 SGHTA, CDR2 FQGNSA. The CDR3 spans 16 residues. V dropped 1 base and J dropped 1; count of bases not matched to a gene: 4. The CDR3 loop is CASSLGEGPAKNIQYF. As DNA, the CDR3 is TGTGCCAGCAGCTTAGGGGAGGGTCCGGCCAAAAACATTCAGTACTTC.

The chain's CDR3 is CASSSRDVTGTGELFF. The CDR3 DNA sequence: TGTGCCAGCAGCTCACGGGACGTCACAGGGACCGGGGAGCTGTTTTTT. This sequence joins TRBV6-6 and TRBJ2-2; the D gene is possibly TRBD1 (6 bases). The germline V gene has CDR1 MNHNY and CDR2 SVGAGI (reference sequence). CDR3 length: 16 amino acids. Trimming stripped 6 bases from V and 5 bases from J, with 19 bases between.

This rearrangement joins TRBV24-1 to TRBJ2-5; 9 bases match TRBD1. Germline V gives CDR1 KGHDR, CDR2 SFDVKD. V shed 7 bases, J shed 8 bases, and the junction held 7 bases outside the gene matches. CDR3 length: 13 residues. The CDR3 DNA follows: TGTGCCACCAGAGCACAGGGGGCCCAAACCCAGTACTTC. Its protein is CATRAQGAQTQYF.

This clonotype was seen more than once but under ten times. The chain employs TRBV30 and TRBJ2-1; D is undetermined. V was clipped by 1 base and J by 8 bases, with 6 bases between them. CDR1 is GTSNPN and CDR2 is SVGIG in the germline V gene (reference sequence). This CDR3 has 11 amino acids. The CDR3, as DNA: TGTGCCTGGAGTGACGTGTATGAGCAGTTCTTC. Its translation: CAWSDVYEQFF.

This clonotype has just a few counts. The rearrangement links TRBV2 to TRBJ2-7; a possible D gene is TRBD2 (5 bases). Germline V gene sequence: CDR1 SNHLY, CDR2 FYNNEI. Deletions cut 6 bases from V and 2 bases from J, with 8 bases between. This CDR3 is built from 12 residues. In nucleotides, the CDR3 is TGTGCCAGCAGCCAGGAGGCCTACGAGCAGTACTTC. Translation gives CASSQEAYEQYF.